Following are 16 T cell receptor beta chains from one sample sequenced in a study of blood T cell repertoires in COVID-19. The table came from immunoSEQ multiplex PCR; TCRdb's copy has only in-frame clones and leaves some out. The sample holds around 69,000 clones, 85% to 90% seen once. The sample was peripheral blood. Receptor source: a woman aged 45 to 65 with active COVID-19.

This clone appeared once. DNA of the CDR3: TGTGCCAGCTCACCGGCGACAGCGTCTATGCGCTACACCTTC. This codes for CASSPATASMRYTF. The gene calls are TRBV18 and TRBJ1-2; tentatively, D is TRBD1 (5 bases). Germline V gene data show CDR1 as KGHSH and CDR2 as LQKENI. The CDR3 length is 14 residues. V was shortened by 3 bases and J by 9 bases, with 17 bases between the two germline ends. The full variable domain, its missing parts supplied by reference TRBV18 and TRBJ1-2, is NAGVMQNPRHLVRRRGQEARLRCSPMKGHSHVYWYRQLPEEGLKFMVYLQKENIIDESGMPKERFSAEFPKEGPSILRIQQVVRGDSAAYFCASSPATASMRYTFGSGTRLTVV.

The chain recombines TRBV2 with TRBJ2-5; 11 bases fit TRBD1. CDR3 length: 15 amino acids. CDR1 SNHLY and CDR2 FYNNEI come from the germline V gene. V was clipped by 4 bases and J by 4 bases; unmatched bases: 5. For the CDR3, the DNA is TGTGCCAGCAGTGGGAAGGGGACAGGGGGAGAGACCCAGTACTTC. Protein sequence: CASSGKGTGGETQYF. Full variable domain (outside the CDR3, taken from reference TRBV2 and TRBJ2-5): EPEVTQTPSHQVTQMGQEVILRCVPISNHLYFYWYRQILGQKVEFLVSFYNNEISEKSEIFDDQFSVERPDGSNFTLKIRSTKLEDSAMYFCASSGKGTGGETQYFGPGTRLLVL.

This chain joins TRBV18 and TRBJ2-7, with a weak D call TRBD2 (6 bases). Deletions cut 1 base from V and 6 bases from J, with 10 bases between. The CDR3 is made up of 13 amino acids. Germline CDR1 and CDR2: KGHSH and LQKENI. As DNA, the CDR3 is TGTGCCAGCTCACCACTCACTAGCAGCGAGCAGTACTTC. Translated: CASSPLTSSEQYF.

The chain uses TRBV7-2 and TRBJ1-5; D possibly corresponds to TRBD1 (6 bases). With 1 base removed from V and 7 bases from J, the gap between germline ends came to 11 bases. This CDR3 contains 14 residues. The V gene's germline CDR1 is SGHTA and CDR2 FQGNSA. The CDR3 coding sequence is TGTGCCAGCAGCTTAGGGCAGGGGACCCAGCCCCAGCATTTT. This translates into CASSLGQGTQPQHF. Using reference TRBV7-2 and TRBJ1-5 for the parts outside the CDR3, the full variable domain is GAGVSQSPSNKVTEKGKDVELRCDPISGHTALYWYRQSLGQGLEFLIYFQGNSAPDKSGLPSDRFSAERTGGSVSTLTIQRTQQEDSAVYLCASSLGQGTQPQHFGDGTRLSIL.

The chain is built from TRBV5-1 and TRBJ1-1; 8 nucleotides match TRBD1. With V trimmed by 4 bases and J by 5 bases, 13 bases remained unmatched. The CDR3 has 16 residues. Germline lookup yields CDR1 SGHRS and CDR2 YFSETQ. CDR3 protein: CASSLVGGQGATEAFF. Written as DNA, the CDR3 is TGCGCCAGCAGCCTGGTGGGTGGGCAGGGGGCAACTGAAGCTTTCTTT. The full variable domain, rest sourced from reference TRBV5-1 and TRBJ1-1, is KAGVTQTPRYLIKTRGQQVTLSCSPISGHRSVSWYQQTPGQGLQFLFEYFSETQRNKGNFPGRFSGRQFSNSRSEMNVSTLELGDSALYLCASSLVGGQGATEAFFGQGTRLTVV.

This clone was found a few times. The chain recombines TRBV5-1 with TRBJ2-7, with TRBD2 matching over 9 bases. V shed 2 bases and J 0 bases; nucleotides not matched to a gene: 3. Germline lookup yields CDR1 SGHRS and CDR2 YFSETQ. CDR3 length: 15 amino acids. The CDR3 nucleotides are TGCGCCAGCAGCTTTAGCGGGGGAAGCTCCTACGAGCAGTACTTC. This encodes CASSFSGGSSYEQYF.

The chain is built from TRBV5-1 and TRBJ2-7; a possible D gene is TRBD2 (5 bases). Trimming removed 4 bases from V and 4 bases from J, with 18 bases in between. Germline V gives CDR1 SGHRS, CDR2 YFSETQ. This CDR3 comprises 15 residues. The CDR3 spells CASSQGHGERYEQYF. The CDR3 coding sequence is TGCGCCAGCAGCCAAGGGCACGGGGAAAGGTACGAGCAGTACTTC.

The chain employs TRBV7-3 and TRBJ1-2, with D unclear. Trimming pared 1 base from V and 5 bases from J, leaving 11 bases between. Looked up from germline, CDR1 is SGHTA and CDR2 is FQGTGA. The length of the CDR3 is 14 residues. In nucleotides, the CDR3 is TGTGCCAGCAGCTTAAACGGAGGGAAGTATGGCTACACCTTC. As protein: CASSLNGGKYGYTF.

The J gene is TRBJ2-1, the V gene TRBV16, with D possibly TRBD2 on 6 matching bases. The CDR3 sequence is 15 residues long. V was cut by 3 bases and J by 1 base, with 10 bases left in between. CDR1 KGHSY and CDR2 FQNENV come from the germline V gene. The CDR3 nucleotides read TGTGCCAGCAGCCACGCTAGCGAGTCCTACAATGAGCAGTTCTTC. It is translated as CASSHASESYNEQFF.

The gene calls are TRBV11-2 and TRBJ2-1; D might be TRBD1 (6 bases). V was shortened by 0 bases and J by 8 bases, with 8 bases between the two germline ends. This CDR3 region has 13 residues. Germline loops: CDR1 SGHAT, CDR2 FQNNGV. CDR3 sequence reads: CASSLDRGDEQFF. CDR3 nucleotides: TGTGCCAGCAGCTTAGACAGGGGCGATGAGCAGTTCTTC. The full variable domain, with the rest looked up from reference TRBV11-2 and TRBJ2-1, is EAGVAQSPRYKIIEKRQSVAFWCNPISGHATLYWYQQILGQGPKLLIQFQNNGVVDDSQLPKDRFSAERLKGVDSTLKIQPAKLEDSAVYLCASSLDRGDEQFFGPGTRLTVL.

The chain recombines TRBV19 with TRBJ2-5; TRBD2 agrees at 7 bases. Germline V CDR1 and CDR2: LNHDA, SQIVND (reference sequence). The CDR3 sequence is 15 residues long. The V segment lost 3 bases and the J segment 5 bases; nucleotides outside the gene matches: 9. CDR3 bases: TGTGCCAGTAGTATCCGGTCTAGCGGAGGGGAGACCCAGTACTTC. Translated: CASSIRSSGGETQYF.

V is TRBV30 and J is TRBJ2-1; 8 bases match TRBD2. The CDR3 is 13 residues long. CDR1 GTSNPN and CDR2 SVGIG come from the germline V gene (reference sequence). The ends lost 0 bases at V and 8 bases at J; junction bases unmatched: 3. The CDR3: CAWSVSGGDEQFF. CDR3 nucleotide sequence: TGTGCCTGGAGTGTATCCGGGGGGGATGAGCAGTTCTTC.

The rearrangement uses TRBV18 and TRBJ1-1, with TRBD1 identical over 7 bases. Germline trimming cut 5 bases from V and 4 bases from J; bases unmatched to any gene: 13. The length of the CDR3 is 16 residues. The germline V gene encodes CDR1 KGHSH and CDR2 LQKENI. The CDR3 DNA sequence: TGTGCCAGCTCAAGGGACAGAAAGGTTTTGGGCACTGAAGCTTTCTTT. Protein: CASSRDRKVLGTEAFF. The full variable domain, completed using reference TRBV18 and TRBJ1-1, is NAGVMQNPRHLVRRRGQEARLRCSPMKGHSHVYWYRQLPEEGLKFMVYLQKENIIDESGMPKERFSAEFPKEGPSILRIQQVVRGDSAAYFCASSRDRKVLGTEAFFGQGTRLTVV.

The V call is TRBV11-2, the J call TRBJ2-3, with TRBD2 matching 11 bases. CDR1 and CDR2 from the germline V gene are SGHAT and FQNNGV. The CDR3 length is 16 residues. V gave up 1 base and J gave up 7 bases; unmatched junction bases: 7. Here the CDR3 DNA reads TGTGCCAGCAGCTTAGTTGGGCTAGCGGGAGGCAATACGCAGTATTTT. Translation gives CASSLVGLAGGNTQYF.

V gene TRBV11-2 combines with J gene TRBJ2-4, with 7 nucleotides matching TRBD2. V trimming: 5 bases; J trimming: 2 bases; junction bases outside the gene matches: 3. Germline V gene data show CDR1 as SGHAT and CDR2 as FQNNGV. The CDR3 is made up of 14 amino acids. The CDR3 here is CASSQSGTKNIQYF. Written as DNA, the CDR3 is TGTGCCAGCAGCCAAAGCGGGACCAAAAACATTCAGTACTTC. Variable domain in full (rest from reference TRBV11-2 and TRBJ2-4): EAGVAQSPRYKIIEKRQSVAFWCNPISGHATLYWYQQILGQGPKLLIQFQNNGVVDDSQLPKDRFSAERLKGVDSTLKIQPAKLEDSAVYLCASSQSGTKNIQYFGAGTRLSVL.

The chain couples TRBV5-1 to TRBJ1-1; 8 bases are a match to TRBD1. This CDR3 comprises 15 residues. Germline CDR1 SGHRS, CDR2 YFSETQ. J was trimmed by 6 bases and V by 4 bases; bases with no gene match: 11. The CDR3 loop reads CASSTLQGGRPEAFF. In DNA, the CDR3 is TGCGCCAGCAGCACCCTACAGGGGGGTAGGCCTGAAGCTTTCTTT.